Presented here are 5 T cell receptor beta chains from one specimen sequenced in a study of cytomegalovirus exposure and HLA in healthy donors (dated by TCRdb to the late 2010s). Receptor amplification or capture employed the immunoSEQ multiplex PCR assay. For the multiplex PCR, a mixture combining 60 forward primers for TCR Vbeta segments and 13 reverse primers for TCR Jbeta segments was used. TCRdb carries this immuneACCESS record with in-frame sequences only. Its versions omit some clonotypes, under half of them owing to an unresolved V gene in the studies checked, with the rest unexplained. For this sample there are about 21,000 clones; approximately 80% appear just once. The top ten constitute around 7% of the sample. The sample comprised PBMCs. The receptors originated from a man aged 60 to 75 in good health and CMV-seronegative.

The chain employs TRBV28 and TRBJ2-5; TRBD1 is a possible D gene (5 bases). CDR3 length: 16 residues. The germline V and J ends were trimmed by 3 bases and 3 bases, with 17 bases remaining between them. Germline lookup yields CDR1 MDHEN and CDR2 SYDVKM. CDR3 coding DNA: TGTGCCAGCAGTTTTTGGACCAGACAGACCAAAGAGACCCAGTACTTC. Protein sequence: CASSFWTRQTKETQYF. Full variable domain (missing parts from reference TRBV28 and TRBJ2-5): DVKVTQSSRYLVKRTGEKVFLECVQDMDHENMFWYRQDPGLGLRLIYFSYDVKMKEKGDIPEGYSVSREKKERFSLILESASTNQTSMYLCASSFWTRQTKETQYFGPGTRLLVL.

V and J are TRBV6-1 and TRBJ1-6; D unclear. The length of the CDR3 is 13 residues. The V end lost 6 bases, the J end lost 5 bases, and 8 bases lay between the germline ends. Germline values: CDR1 MNHNS, CDR2 SASEGT. CDR3 region: CASRRENNSPLHF. DNA for the CDR3: TGTGCCAGCAGGAGGGAAAATAATTCACCCCTCCACTTT.

A few counts support this clone. The chain carries TRBV19 and TRBJ1-1; D is uncertain. The CDR3 totals 13 residues. Trimming stripped 6 bases from V and 6 bases from J, with 14 bases between. CDR1 is LNHDA, CDR2 SQIVND, per germline (reference sequence). The CDR3 spells CASSDRRYAEAFF. CDR3 DNA sequence: TGTGCCAGTAGCGACCGGCGGTACGCTGAAGCTTTCTTT.

This clone was observed once. The chain combines TRBV28 with TRBJ2-7; 7 bases align to TRBD1. Germline assignment: CDR1 MDHEN and CDR2 SYDVKM. After removal of 7 bases from V and 7 bases from J, the junction contained 10 bases not matched to a gene. The CDR3 runs 13 residues. The CDR3 loop is CASTQGGRGEQYF. The CDR3 coding sequence is TGTGCCAGCACCCAGGGCGGCAGGGGGGAGCAGTACTTC.

The count of this clone is one. In nucleotides, the CDR3 is TGTGCCAGCAGCCACGGGCCTAACCGGGGAGCTTTCTTT. Encoded protein: CASSHGPNRGAFF. The chain recombines TRBV7-9 with TRBJ1-1; D not certain. CDR3 length: 13 residues. Trimming cost V 5 bases and J 10 bases, with 17 bases left between them. The germline V gene encodes CDR1 SEHNR and CDR2 FQNEAQ (reference sequence).